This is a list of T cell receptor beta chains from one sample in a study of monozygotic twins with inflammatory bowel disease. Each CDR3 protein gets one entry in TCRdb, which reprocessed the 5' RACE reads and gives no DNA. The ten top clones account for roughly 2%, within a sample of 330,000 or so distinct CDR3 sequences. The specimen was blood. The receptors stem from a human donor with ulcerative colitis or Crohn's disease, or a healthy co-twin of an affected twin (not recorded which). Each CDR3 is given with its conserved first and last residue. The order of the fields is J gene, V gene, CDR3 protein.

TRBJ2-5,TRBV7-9,CASSSKGGDQETQYF
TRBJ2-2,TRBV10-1,CASSKLSTGELFF
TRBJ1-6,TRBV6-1,CASNPSGALEASPLHF
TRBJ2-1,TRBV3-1,CASSQETSGRASYNEQFF
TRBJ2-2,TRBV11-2,CASSLDLGNTGELFF
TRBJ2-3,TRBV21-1,CANSPRKLPDTQYF
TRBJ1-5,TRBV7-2,CASSLDRAQQQPQHF
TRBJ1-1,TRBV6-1,CASSESGRFGRTEAFF
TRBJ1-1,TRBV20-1,CSARAAPNTEAFF
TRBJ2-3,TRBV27,CASQLRRGRGTQYF
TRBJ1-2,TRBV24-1,CATSDPGPPLSGYTF
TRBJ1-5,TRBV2,CASSEDVTRLNQPQHF
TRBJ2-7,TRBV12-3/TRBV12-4,CASSFEAYSYEQYF
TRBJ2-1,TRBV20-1,CSARRDSLYNEQFF
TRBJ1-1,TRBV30,CAWYPGRPNTEAFF
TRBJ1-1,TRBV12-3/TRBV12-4,CASSLGQGVAFF
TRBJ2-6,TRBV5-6,CASSPFDRAGANVLTF
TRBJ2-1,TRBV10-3,CATHPRGGRGDNEQFF
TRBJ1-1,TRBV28,CASKVGALDTEAFF